The 24 T cell receptor beta chains in this list originate from one sample, sequenced in a study of blood T cells in healthy people across ages. Then a second PCR, running roughly 7 to 11 cycles, was carried out with a sample-barcoded 5' primer and a J-beta primer mix. TCRdb processed the 5' RACE reads anew with MiXCR; each CDR3 protein has one entry. Among 780,000 or so distinct CDR3 sequences listed, roughly three fifths were seen once. The sequencing sample was made of blood. These receptors came from a middle-aged man in good health.

This chain links TRBV5-1 with TRBJ1-1, with 7 bases fitting TRBD1. The V segment lost 1 base and the J segment 3 bases; nucleotides outside the gene matches: 9. The CDR3 contains 16 residues. From germline, CDR1 is SGHRS and CDR2 YFSETQ. This CDR3 reads CASSLFLRGMDTEAFF. The CDR3 DNA reads as TGCGCCAGCAGCTTGTTCCTCAGGGGGATGGACACTGAAGCTTTCTTT.

This chain links TRBV27 with TRBJ2-3; 7 positions match TRBD2. Germline V gives CDR1 MNHEY, CDR2 SMNVEV (reference sequence). The CDR3 contains 17 residues. The V and J ends lost 2 bases and 0 bases, in that order; junction bases with no gene match: 8. The CDR3 spells CASSLIPGGSSTDTQYF. CDR3 bases: TGTGCCAGCAGTTTAATTCCGGGAGGATCTAGCACAGATACGCAGTATTTT.

The rearrangement uses TRBV21-1 and TRBJ2-6. TRBV21-1 represents a pseudogene. CDR3 length equals 16 residues. The CDR3 nucleotides are TGTGCCAGCAGCCTACCTAACTCCTCTGGGGCCAACGTCCTGACTTTC. Translated, it gives CASSLPNSSGANVLTF.

This clonotype was seen a handful of times. This rearrangement joins TRBV7-9 to TRBJ2-3; no clear D. This CDR3 spans 15 amino acids. Between the trimmed V and J ends, which lost 4 bases and 2 bases, there was a span of 13 bases. Germline values: CDR1 SEHNR, CDR2 FQNEAQ (reference sequence). CDR3 DNA: TGTGCCAGCAGCTACCAAAGGACCGTCACAGATACGCAGTATTTT. Translating it yields CASSYQRTVTDTQYF.

Details on this clonotype: One junction end disagrees with the germline gene, perhaps due to a read error. The gene calls are TRBV7-7 and TRBJ1-1; D uncertain. Germline V gene data show CDR1 as SSHAT and CDR2 as FNYEAQ (reference sequence). The CDR3 is made up of 15 amino acids. This CDR3 reads CASSLDRQNIKLEFF. The DNA for the CDR3 is TGTGCTAGCAGCTTGGACCGGCAGAATATTAAGTTGGAGTTCTTT.

The chain uses TRBV14 and TRBJ2-5; weak D call: TRBD2 (5 bases). The CDR3 has 16 residues. Germline CDR1 is SGHDN and CDR2 is FVKESK. V lost 0 bases, J lost 4 bases, and 15 bases lay in between. CDR3 sequence: CASSQDSSLGRETQYF. The CDR3, as DNA: TGTGCCAGCAGCCAAGATAGCAGCTTGGGGAGAGAGACCCAGTACTTC. Variable domain in full (rest from reference TRBV14 and TRBJ2-5): EAGVTQFPSHSVIEKGQTVTLRCDPISGHDNLYWYRRVMGKEIKFLLHFVKESKQDESGMPNNRFLAERTGGTYSTLKVQPAELEDSGVYFCASSQDSSLGRETQYFGPGTRLLVL.

This rearrangement joins TRBV7-3 to TRBJ2-2, with 11 bases fitting TRBD2. The CDR3 loop spans 20 amino acids. The V segment lost 4 bases and the J segment 7 bases; nucleotides outside the gene matches: 20. The germline V gene encodes CDR1 SGHTA and CDR2 FQGTGA. The CDR3 spells CASSSRIAGGSGERSGELFF. CDR3 in DNA: TGTGCCAGCAGCTCCCGGATAGCGGGAGGGTCGGGGGAGCGGAGCGGGGAGCTGTTTTTT.

This clonotype was counted a few times. The chain carries TRBV5-1 and TRBJ2-3; 10 nucleotides line up with TRBD2. The germline V gene has CDR1 SGHRS and CDR2 YFSETQ. The V gene end was trimmed by 4 bases and the J gene end by 4 bases; junction bases not matched to a gene: 12. This CDR3 spans 17 amino acids. CDR3 DNA: TGCGCCAGCAGCCAACAACTTAGCGGGAGGAGGGCAGATACGCAGTATTTT. It encodes CASSQQLSGRRADTQYF.

CDR3 nucleotides: TGTGCCAGCGGGGCGGAATTACAGTCTCACGAGCAGTACTTC. Translating gives CASGAELQSHEQYF. The chain joins TRBV11-2 to TRBJ2-7; tentatively, D is TRBD1 (5 bases). CDR1 and CDR2 from the germline V gene are SGHAT and FQNNGV. CDR3 length: 14 residues. V was trimmed by 8 bases and J by 5 bases, leaving 19 bases between them.

CDR3 nucleotide sequence: TGCGCCAGCAGCTGGGACAGGGTTGTTGCTTTCTTT. It is translated as CASSWDRVVAFF. The chain employs TRBV5-1 and TRBJ1-1; 9 bases agree with TRBD1. The CDR3 extends over 12 amino acids. Germline CDR1 and CDR2: SGHRS and YFSETQ. Losses at the gene ends were 3 bases for V and 11 bases for J; bases not matched to a gene: 5.

The chain combines TRBV20-1 with TRBJ1-5, with 9 bases matching TRBD1. The CDR3 is 14 amino acids. With 2 bases clipped from V and 5 bases from J, the junction kept 4 bases outside the gene matches. The germline V gene has CDR1 DFQATT and CDR2 SNEGSKA (reference sequence). CDR3 protein: CSARSRQGDQPQHF. CDR3 DNA sequence: TGCAGTGCTAGATCCCGACAGGGGGATCAGCCCCAGCATTTT.

A word on this clonotype: Relative to the germline gene, one junction end is altered; a read error may explain this. The chain is built from TRBV7-7 and TRBJ2-7; a weak D match, TRBD1 (5 bases). With the DNA end fitting TRBJ2-5 better, the J assignment may be wrong. Germline V lookup: CDR1 SSHAT, CDR2 FNYEAQ (reference sequence). This CDR3 has 15 amino acids. The CDR3 spells CASSPRSGRGETQYF. CDR3 DNA: TGTGCTAGCAGCCCCAGATCAGGGCGAGGAGAGACCCAGTACTTC.

This sequence joins TRBV14 and TRBJ2-1; D remains unclear. Trimming removed 2 bases at V and 5 bases at J, with 7 bases between. The germline CDR1 and CDR2 sequences are SGHDN and FVKESK. The CDR3 extends over 13 amino acids. In DNA, the CDR3 is TGTGCCAGCAGCCAATTACGGGACAATGAGCAGTTCTTC. It is translated as CASSQLRDNEQFF. Full variable domain (remainder filled in from reference TRBV14 and TRBJ2-1): EAGVTQFPSHSVIEKGQTVTLRCDPISGHDNLYWYRRVMGKEIKFLLHFVKESKQDESGMPNNRFLAERTGGTYSTLKVQPAELEDSGVYFCASSQLRDNEQFFGPGTRLTVL.

V and J are TRBV7-3 and TRBJ2-1; D not resolved. The germline CDR1 and CDR2 sequences are SGHTA and FQGTGA. V lost 5 bases, J lost 5 bases, and 10 bases lay in between. The CDR3 extends over 13 amino acids. CDR3 DNA sequence: TGTGCCAGCAGCCTGAGCACAAACAATGAGCAGTTCTTC. Its protein product is CASSLSTNNEQFF.

The V gene is TRBV7-3, the J gene TRBJ2-1, with D tentatively TRBD2 (7 bases). This CDR3 contains 15 residues. Per germline, CDR1 SGHTA and CDR2 FQGTGA. V lost 1 base, J lost 10 bases, and 17 bases lay in between. Here the CDR3 reads CASSLKGGGAAEQFF. The CDR3 coding sequence is TGTGCCAGCAGCTTAAAAGGGGGGGGGGCCGCGGAGCAGTTCTTC.

In regard to this clonotype: One end of the junction fails to match germline, which may point to a read error. The V and J genes are TRBV6-5 and TRBJ2-2, with D uncertain. CDR3 length: 13 residues. In germline, CDR1 is MNHEY, CDR2 SVGAGI. The chain's CDR3 is CASRYSVNGELFF. The DNA for the CDR3 is TGTGCCAGCAGATACTCTGTCAACGGGGAGCTGTTTTTT.

V and J are TRBV7-9 and TRBJ2-7; D perhaps matches TRBD2 (7 bases). Germline V gives CDR1 SEHNR, CDR2 FQNEAQ (reference sequence). The CDR3 length is 18 residues. Trimming removed 4 bases from V and 0 bases from J, with 22 bases in between. In DNA, the CDR3 is TGTGCCAGCAGCTCCGCCGGGGGGCTTACCGAGGTCTCCTACGAGCAGTACTTC. It specifies CASSSAGGLTEVSYEQYF.

The chain carries TRBV24-1 and TRBJ2-5; D might be TRBD2 (7 bases). This CDR3 spans 15 amino acids. Per the germline V gene, CDR1 is KGHDR and CDR2 is SFDVKD. V shed 3 bases and J shed 5 bases, with 15 bases lying between them. For the CDR3, the DNA is TGTGCCACCAGTGATCTTCGGGGGGCCCATGAGACCCAGTACTTC. It specifies CATSDLRGAHETQYF.

A few counts support this clonotype. This rearrangement joins TRBV27 to TRBJ1-2; D is possibly TRBD1 (5 bases). The CDR3 loop spans 17 amino acids. V was trimmed by 4 bases and J by 4 bases, leaving 22 bases between them. CDR1 is MNHEY, CDR2 SMNVEV, per germline (reference sequence). The CDR3 protein is CASSSGQGHVYSYGYTF. In DNA, the CDR3 is TGTGCCAGCAGTTCTGGGCAGGGTCATGTTTACAGCTATGGCTACACCTTC.

This clonotype was counted a few times. J is TRBJ1-2 and V is TRBV7-9; TRBD1 is a possible D gene (6 bases). The V end was cut by 4 bases, the J end by 6 bases, with 18 bases between. The V gene's germline CDR1 is SEHNR and CDR2 FQNEAQ (reference sequence). The CDR3 is 15 residues long. This CDR3 is CASSSPDSLIHGYTF. The CDR3 bases are TGTGCCAGCAGCTCCCCGGACAGCTTAATCCATGGCTACACCTTC. Based on the CDR3 plus reference TRBV7-9 and TRBJ1-2, the full variable domain is DTGVSQNPRHKITKRGQNVTFRCDPISEHNRLYWYRQTLGQGPEFLTYFQNEAQLEKSRLLSDRFSAERPKGSFSTLEIQRTEQGDSAMYLCASSSPDSLIHGYTFGSGTRLTVV.

This clonotype was seen ten or more times. This sequence joins TRBV5-4 and TRBJ1-2; 7 bases agree with TRBD1. This CDR3 spans 17 amino acids. The V segment lost 4 bases and the J segment 7 bases; nucleotides outside the gene matches: 19. CDR1 is SGHNT and CDR2 is YYREEE in the germline V gene (reference sequence). The DNA for the CDR3 is TGTGCCAGCAGCCGGCATGGGACAGAGAAAAGACTGACTGGCTACACCTTC. Translating gives CASSRHGTEKRLTGYTF. Filled out from reference TRBV5-4 and TRBJ1-2, the complete variable domain reads ETGVTQSPTHLIKTRGQQVTLRCSSQSGHNTVSWYQQALGQGPQFIFQYYREEENGRGNFPPRFSGLQFPNYSSELNVNALELDDSALYLCASSRHGTEKRLTGYTFGSGTRLTVV.

The rearrangement uses TRBV28 and TRBJ2-1, with 7 positions matching TRBD2. The CDR3 spans 11 residues. The J segment lost 8 bases and the V segment lost 6 bases, leaving 1 base of the junction unmatched. Germline-derived CDR1 and CDR2 are MDHEN and SYDVKM. The CDR3 coding sequence is TGTGCCAGCAGAGGGAGGGATGAGCAGTTCTTC. Its translation is CASRGRDEQFF.

The chain employs TRBV5-1 and TRBJ2-1; weak D call: TRBD1 (6 bases). Germline CDR1 and CDR2: SGHRS and YFSETQ. The CDR3 spans 15 residues. Trimming shortened V by 3 bases and J by 5 bases, and 15 bases separated the two germline ends. This CDR3 is CASSSQGLGNNEQFF. CDR3 DNA: TGCGCCAGCAGCTCACAGGGCCTTGGGAACAATGAGCAGTTCTTC.

The genes are TRBV20-1 and TRBJ2-7; 7 bases are shared with TRBD1. This CDR3 has 15 residues. Germline V lookup: CDR1 DFQATT, CDR2 SNEGSKA (reference sequence). V shed 3 bases and J 3 bases; nucleotides not matched to a gene: 11. CDR3 protein: CSARLTGTARYEQYF. The DNA of the CDR3 is TGCAGTGCTAGGTTAACCGGGACAGCGCGCTACGAGCAGTACTTC.